This T cell receptor beta chain is drawn from a study of metastatic and nonmetastatic thyroid tumors. Study context: It was across blood and tumor or nodule tissue from malignant and benign thyroid patients that repertoires were compared.

On this clone itself: The antigen is unknown.

Original methodology: CDR3 was compared across clinicopathological groups, and the resulting differences were used to build a distant-metastasis classifier for papillary thyroid cancer. TCRdb re-processed the PCR reads through MiXCR. The V and J calls come from TCRdb's annotation, not from the publication. The sample holds roughly 6,500 clones, approximately 31% seen once. Between the trimmed V and J ends, which lost 7 bases and 4 bases, there was a span of 16 bases. This CDR3 is built from 14 residues. Germline CDR1 SNHLY, CDR2 FYNNEI. Patients underwent thyroid surgery, and none had received any treatment before it. Study-level points and caveats: Significantly greater TCR beta diversity was reportedly found in malignant thyroid tumors than in benign nodules (in blood and tumor).

The rearrangement links TRBV2 to TRBJ1-1; possible D gene TRBD1, 5 bases. This receptor was identified in a male donor with papillary thyroid cancer or a benign thyroid nodule (not recorded which). Some clones in this sample may be carry-over from other donors' samples. The material sequenced was adjacent normal tissue. This CDR3 reads CASIPGRGGTEAFF. The CDR3 coding sequence is TGTGCCAGCATTCCCGGTCGGGGGGGCACTGAAGCTTTCTTT.